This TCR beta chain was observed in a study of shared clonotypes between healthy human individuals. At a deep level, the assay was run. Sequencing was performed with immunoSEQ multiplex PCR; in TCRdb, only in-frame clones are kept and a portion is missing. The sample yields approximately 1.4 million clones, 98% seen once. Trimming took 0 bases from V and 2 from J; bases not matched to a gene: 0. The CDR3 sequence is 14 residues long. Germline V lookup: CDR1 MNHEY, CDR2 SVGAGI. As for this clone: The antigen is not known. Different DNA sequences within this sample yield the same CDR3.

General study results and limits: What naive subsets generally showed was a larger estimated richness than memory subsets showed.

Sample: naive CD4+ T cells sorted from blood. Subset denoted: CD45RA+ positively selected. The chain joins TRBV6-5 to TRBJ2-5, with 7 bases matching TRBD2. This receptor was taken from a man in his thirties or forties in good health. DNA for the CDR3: TGTGCCAGCAGTTACTCGGGGGGGCAAGAGACCCAGTACTTC. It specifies CASSYSGGQETQYF.